This T cell receptor (beta chain) originates from a study of identical twins. Study observations and caveats: Twins shared out-of-frame alpha sequences with excess low generation probability. It was possible that invariant MAIT and iNKT cells partly confounded the zero-insertion analyses.

Of note for this clonotype: What it recognizes is unknown.

All donors were healthy, and all were Caucasian. TCRdb fed the 5' RACE reads into MiXCR, producing one record per CDR3 protein. The table lists 450,000 to 600,000 distinct CDR3 sequences, about 20% of them singletons. J lost 4 bases, V lost 6 bases, and 11 bases had no gene match. The length of the CDR3 is 16 residues. Germline CDR1 reads LGHNA; CDR2 reads YNFKEQ. A further study also used this sample, focusing on yellow fever vaccine responses in identical twins.

V gene TRBV4-2 combines with J gene TRBJ2-3; 9 nucleotides align to TRBD1. The sequence was obtained from a woman in her late teens or twenties in good health. Sequenced sample: CD4+ T cells sorted from blood. CDR3 nucleotide sequence: TGTGCCAGCAGATCAACACAGGGGGCTAGGGCAGATACGCAGTATTTT. It is translated as CASRSTQGARADTQYF.